What follows are 8 T cell receptor beta chains derived from one specimen sequenced in a study of blood T cell repertoires in COVID-19. Clones were sequenced by immunoSEQ multiplex PCR, and TCRdb holds only the in-frame ones, with some missing. The table has around 95,000 clones, about 77% seen once. Sequencing was carried out using peripheral blood. All receptors come from a woman aged 70 to 79 with acute or convalescent COVID-19.

The chain recombines TRBV6-6 with TRBJ1-1; D is undetermined. V lost 6 bases and J 2 bases, leaving 7 bases between the germline ends. The germline gives CDR1 MNHNY, CDR2 SVGAGI (reference sequence). The CDR3 covers 12 residues. This CDR3 reads CASRAENTEAFF. DNA for the CDR3: TGTGCCAGCAGGGCGGAAAACACTGAAGCTTTCTTT.

This clone was counted once. The chain has TRBV27 and TRBJ2-3; TRBD2 matches at 9 bases. V trimming: 4 bases; J trimming: 4 bases; junction bases outside the gene matches: 6. Germline loops: CDR1 MNHEY, CDR2 SMNVEV (reference sequence). CDR3 length: 15 residues. In nucleotides, the CDR3 is TGTGCCAGCAGTTGGCTAGCGGGGCAGTCAGATACGCAGTATTTT. It encodes CASSWLAGQSDTQYF.

This clone occurred a few times. The chain combines TRBV5-1 with TRBJ2-7; tentatively, D is TRBD1 (6 bases). Trimming took 3 bases from V and 3 from J, leaving 13 bases between them. This CDR3 region has 14 residues. Germline V gene sequence: CDR1 SGHRS, CDR2 YFSETQ. CDR3: CASSWDQGNYEQYF. The DNA of the CDR3 is TGCGCCAGCAGCTGGGATCAGGGGAACTACGAGCAGTACTTC.

This clone was counted between two and nine times. J is TRBJ1-2 and V is TRBV19, with 8 bases matching TRBD1. The CDR3 contains 11 residues. The J segment lost 7 bases and the V segment lost 10 bases, leaving 5 bases of the junction unmatched. CDR1 and CDR2 from the germline V gene are LNHDA and SQIVND (reference sequence). Written as DNA, the CDR3 is TGTGCCACCCGGACAGGGCTTGGCTACACCTTC. Its translation is CATRTGLGYTF.

V is TRBV3-1 (or the pseudogene TRBV3-2) and J is TRBJ2-7; D is perhaps TRBD1 (5 bases). CDR3 length equals 13 residues. The ends were cut back, 0 bases at V and 9 bases at J, with 12 bases in the middle. The germline gives CDR1 LGHDT, CDR2 YNNKEL (reference sequence). The CDR3 protein is CASSQDSQGGQYF. The CDR3 bases are TGTGCCAGCAGCCAAGATTCCCAGGGCGGGCAGTACTTC.

This clone was seen only a few times. The gene calls are TRBV18 and TRBJ1-2; unclear D gene. This CDR3 is built from 17 residues. Between the trimmed V and J ends, which lost 1 base and 4 bases, there was a span of 19 bases. Germline CDR1 and CDR2: KGHSH and LQKENI. The CDR3 sequence is CASSPQPVTGGIYGYTF. The CDR3 DNA follows: TGTGCCAGCTCACCACAGCCTGTGACTGGAGGGATCTATGGCTACACCTTC.

This chain links TRBV19 with TRBJ1-5; a possible D gene is TRBD1 (6 bases). The V gene's germline CDR1 is LNHDA and CDR2 SQIVND (reference sequence). V lost 5 bases and J 2 bases, leaving 16 bases between the germline ends. The CDR3 sequence is 16 residues long. CDR3 loop: CASSAGQFSGNQPQHF. The CDR3 DNA reads TGTGCCAGTAGTGCCGGACAGTTTTCGGGCAATCAGCCCCAGCATTTT.

The chain is built from TRBV7-9 and TRBJ1-1; perhaps TRBD1 as D (5 bases). Germline V gene data show CDR1 as SEHNR and CDR2 as FQNEAQ (reference sequence). The CDR3 contains 11 residues. V was trimmed by 11 bases and J by 5 bases, leaving 12 bases between them. DNA of the CDR3: TGTGCCGGGGCACGGGGGACTGAAGCTTTCTTT. This encodes CAGARGTEAFF.